One sample yielded the 28 T cell receptor beta chains listed below, sequenced in a study of identical twins' blood T cells (dated by TCRdb to the early 2010s). Libraries were built with 5' RACE. The data were produced on an Illumina Genome Analyzer IIx. The raw public data were reprocessed by TCRdb itself: fastp quality trimming at Q25, MiXCR clonotype calling, in-frame beta chains only. Each CDR3 protein appears once, grouped with its most common genes and DNA. The sample table holds fewer than 450,000 distinct CDR3 sequences, of which about 28% were seen once. Around 5.6% of the sample goes to the ten largest clones. Input material: PBMCs. These receptors all stem from a woman aged 18-55 years in good health.

V and J are TRBV7-9 and TRBJ2-1; D possibly corresponds to TRBD2 (5 bases). V shed 5 bases and J shed 0 bases, with 14 bases lying between them. CDR1 is SEHNR, CDR2 FQNEAQ, per germline (reference sequence). The CDR3 totals 16 residues. CDR3 residues: CASSGEWGSSYNEQFF. The CDR3, as DNA: TGTGCCAGCAGCGGGGAGTGGGGTAGCTCCTACAATGAGCAGTTCTTC.

The J gene is TRBJ1-2, the V gene TRBV6-5; TRBD1 aligns across 10 bases. The CDR3 runs to 16 residues. The germline V gene has CDR1 MNHEY and CDR2 SVGAGI. V gave up 0 bases and J gave up 2 bases; unmatched junction bases: 3. CDR3 protein: CASSYSGQGVNYGYTF. In nucleotides, the CDR3 is TGTGCCAGCAGTTACTCTGGACAGGGGGTGAACTATGGCTACACCTTC.

V and J are TRBV29-1 and TRBJ2-7; weak D call: TRBD1 (6 bases). Trimming stripped 6 bases from V and 6 bases from J, with 12 bases between. Looked up from germline, CDR1 is SQVTM and CDR2 is ANQGSEA. The CDR3 has 11 residues. The CDR3 loop reads CSVPRGAEQYF. Written as DNA, the CDR3 is TGCAGCGTACCCAGGGGAGCCGAGCAGTACTTC.

The rearrangement uses TRBV20-1 and TRBJ1-5, with unresolved D. Germline assignment: CDR1 DFQATT and CDR2 SNEGSKA (reference sequence). The V end was cut by 6 bases, the J end by 7 bases, with 16 bases between. The CDR3 length is 13 residues. The CDR3 loop is CSAIRPVGQPQHF. In nucleotides, the CDR3 is TGCAGTGCCATAAGGCCGGTGGGACAGCCCCAGCATTTT.

The V gene is TRBV20-1, the J gene TRBJ2-3, with D possibly TRBD2 on 7 matching bases. Germline V gives CDR1 DFQATT, CDR2 SNEGSKA (reference sequence). The CDR3 length is 15 residues. With 5 bases removed from V and 2 bases from J, the gap between germline ends came to 17 bases. In DNA form, the CDR3 reads TGCAGTGCTGCCAGACTAGCAGGGGCCACAGATACGCAGTATTTT. Its translation is CSAARLAGATDTQYF.

The chain employs TRBV2 and TRBJ2-1; D is undetermined. Germline values: CDR1 SNHLY, CDR2 FYNNEI. Trimming stripped 6 bases from V and 7 bases from J, with 13 bases between. This CDR3 contains 13 residues. The CDR3 loop is CASSAERPNEQFF. CDR3 nucleotides: TGTGCCAGCAGCGCAGAGAGACCGAATGAGCAGTTCTTC. Full variable domain (rest looked up from reference TRBV2 and TRBJ2-1): EPEVTQTPSHQVTQMGQEVILRCVPISNHLYFYWYRQILGQKVEFLVSFYNNEISEKSEIFDDQFSVERPDGSNFTLKIRSTKLEDSAMYFCASSAERPNEQFFGPGTRLTVL.

As concerns this clonotype: Germline and junction disagree at one end, which may indicate a read error. The gene calls are TRBV3-1 and TRBJ2-1, with D perhaps TRBD2 (6 bases). The CDR3 extends over 15 amino acids. In germline, CDR1 is LGHDT, CDR2 YNNKEL (reference sequence). CDR3 region: CVSSLTLSGSTEQFF. Written as DNA, the CDR3 is TGTGTCAGCAGTCTAACCCTCTCCGGGAGCACTGAGCAGTTCTTC.

The table lists this clonotype with many counts. The rearrangement joins TRBV9 to TRBJ1-4; D unresolved. Germline V lookup: CDR1 SGDLS, CDR2 YYNGEE. This CDR3 has 14 residues. V was trimmed by 0 bases and J by 7 bases, leaving 10 bases between them. CDR3 residues: CASSVDPRGEKLFF. The CDR3 DNA is TGTGCCAGCAGCGTAGACCCAAGAGGTGAAAAACTGTTTTTT.

This clonotype has a handful of counts. This sequence joins TRBV12-5 and TRBJ2-1; D may be TRBD2 (5 bases). The germline gives CDR1 LGHNT, CDR2 FRNRAP. CDR3 length: 15 residues. Trimming stripped 5 bases from V and 7 bases from J, with 18 bases between. The CDR3 DNA sequence: TGTGCTAGTGGTACTGCGGGCAGAAAGGTTAATGAGCAGTTCTTC. Its translation is CASGTAGRKVNEQFF.

In regard to this clonotype: At one end the junction does not follow the germline gene, possibly because of a read error. J is TRBJ1-1 and V is TRBV12-3 or TRBV12-4, with D uncertain. CDR3 length equals 13 residues. CDR3 residues: CASSLGQNAEAFF. In nucleotides, the CDR3 is TGTGCCAGCAGTTTAGGGCAGAACGCTGAAGCTTTCTTT.

The CDR3 coding sequence is TGTGCTAGTGGTTTGGTACTCGACAGGGACACTGAAGCTTTCTTT. It translates to CASGLVLDRDTEAFF. The rearrangement uses TRBV12-5 and TRBJ1-1; 7 positions match TRBD1. V shed 0 bases, J shed 3 bases, and the junction held 4 bases outside the gene matches. The CDR3 is 15 residues long. CDR1 is LGHNT, CDR2 FRNRAP, per germline. The variable domain in full, with the rest retrieved from reference TRBV12-5 and TRBJ1-1, is DARVTQTPRHKVTEMGQEVTMRCQPILGHNTVFWYRQTMMQGLELLAYFRNRAPLDDSGMPKDRFSAEMPDATLATLKIQPSEPRDSAVYFCASGLVLDRDTEAFFGQGTRLTVV.

The rearrangement joins TRBV7-7 to TRBJ2-2; D gene unclear. The CDR3 runs to 15 residues. V was pared by 4 bases and J by 4 bases, with 13 bases between. Germline V gene data show CDR1 as SSHAT and CDR2 as FNYEAQ (reference sequence). The CDR3 is CASSSSQQLTGELFF. For the CDR3, the DNA is TGTGCCAGCAGCTCGTCGCAACAGCTCACCGGGGAGCTGTTTTTT.

The CDR3 reads CASSLGREQALNTEAFF. In DNA, the CDR3 is TGTGCCAGCAGCTTAGGACGGGAACAGGCGTTGAACACTGAAGCTTTCTTT. This chain uses TRBV13 with TRBJ1-1; D is perhaps TRBD1 (5 bases). The CDR3 loop spans 17 amino acids. Per germline, CDR1 PRHDT and CDR2 FYEKMQ (reference sequence). Trimming stripped 0 bases from V and 0 bases from J, with 14 bases between.

This clonotype has just a few counts. The V and J genes are TRBV20-1 and TRBJ2-2; D gene uncertain. This CDR3 has 15 residues. Germline V gene sequence: CDR1 DFQATT, CDR2 SNEGSKA (reference sequence). Trimming took 3 bases from V and 1 from J, leaving 12 bases between them. DNA for the CDR3: TGCAGTGCTAGGCCGCCTACACTGAACACCGGGGAGCTGTTTTTT. Its protein is CSARPPTLNTGELFF.

This clonotype was observed a few times. The rearrangement links TRBV12-3 or TRBV12-4 to TRBJ2-1; 7 positions agree with TRBD2. CDR3 length equals 16 residues. The trim removed 6 bases at V and 5 bases at J, leaving 13 bases unmatched. In DNA form, the CDR3 reads TGTGCCAGCAGCTACGATATCCTAGCGGATAACAATGAGCAGTTCTTC. Translated, it gives CASSYDILADNNEQFF.

This chain joins TRBV3-1 and TRBJ1-1; tentatively, D is TRBD1 (6 bases). Trimming removed 4 bases from V and 10 bases from J, with 19 bases in between. The CDR3 runs to 14 residues. CDR1 and CDR2 (germline): LGHDT, YNNKEL (reference sequence). CDR3 nucleotides: TGTGCCAGCAGCCCGACGGGGGGCGCCTCTGGAGCTTTCTTT. This encodes CASSPTGGASGAFF.

This chain joins TRBV5-1 and TRBJ2-1, with 7 positions matching TRBD2. This CDR3 contains 15 residues. CDR1 is SGHRS and CDR2 is YFSETQ in the germline V gene. V dropped 5 bases and J dropped 5; count of bases not matched to a gene: 10. The CDR3 sequence is CASRPVSGPDNEQFF. CDR3 DNA sequence: TGCGCCAGCAGACCTGTTAGCGGGCCCGACAATGAGCAGTTCTTC.

There are many counts of this clonotype. V usage is TRBV20-1 and J usage is TRBJ1-5; no definite D call. The CDR3 has 14 residues. Trimming pared 0 bases from V and 4 bases from J, leaving 10 bases between. Looked up from germline, CDR1 is DFQATT and CDR2 is SNEGSKA (reference sequence). The CDR3 DNA reads as TGCAGTGCTAGAGAGGGCCCTCCGAATCAGCCCCAGCATTTT. It yields the protein CSAREGPPNQPQHF.

This clonotype was observed a few times. This chain links TRBV20-1 with TRBJ2-3; 8 bases agree with TRBD2. V was pared by 2 bases and J by 3 bases, with 10 bases of the junction left unmatched. The CDR3 runs 16 residues. CDR1 is DFQATT, CDR2 SNEGSKA, per germline (reference sequence). CDR3 loop: CSARPLAGITTDTQYF. CDR3 bases: TGCAGTGCTAGACCCTTAGCGGGAATCACTACAGATACGCAGTATTTT.

This CDR3 is CASSPSAYDGYTF. DNA for the CDR3: TGTGCCAGCTCACCTTCGGCCTACGATGGCTACACCTTC. This sequence joins TRBV18 and TRBJ1-2; D unclear. The CDR3 length is 13 residues. In germline, CDR1 is KGHSH, CDR2 LQKENI. Trimming took 3 bases from V and 6 from J, leaving 11 bases between them.

The genes are TRBV5-6 and TRBJ2-4; either TRBD1 or TRBD2 may fit D (5 bases each). Germline values: CDR1 SGHDT, CDR2 YYEEEE. Trimming pared 4 bases from V and 0 bases from J, leaving 8 bases between. The CDR3 sequence is 14 residues long. The CDR3: CASSLGTAKNIQYF. The CDR3 DNA reads as TGTGCCAGCAGCCTAGGGACAGCCAAAAACATTCAGTACTTC.

A few counts support this clonotype. The rearrangement uses TRBV11-1 and TRBJ2-2; D gene unclear. V was cut by 4 bases and J by 6 bases, with 9 bases left in between. Germline-derived CDR1 and CDR2 are SGHAT and FQDESV (reference sequence). The CDR3 runs to 13 residues. CDR3 DNA sequence: TGTGCCAGCAGCTCCGCTAGGTCCGGGGAGCTGTTTTTT. It is translated as CASSSARSGELFF.

The chain is built from TRBV9 and TRBJ1-1; the D gene is possibly TRBD1 (6 bases). Deletions cut 5 bases from V and 3 bases from J, with 17 bases between. The CDR3 consists of 15 residues. Germline loops: CDR1 SGDLS, CDR2 YYNGEE. The CDR3 spells CASSSGDMLDTEAFF. The CDR3 region has the DNA TGTGCCAGCAGTTCTGGGGACATGCTGGACACTGAAGCTTTCTTT.

This clonotype occurred many times. The rearrangement links TRBV29-1 to TRBJ1-4, with D perhaps TRBD1 (5 bases). V lost 3 bases and J lost 4, with 6 bases in between. The V gene's germline CDR1 is SQVTM and CDR2 ANQGSEA. There are 12 residues in the CDR3. CDR3 DNA: TGCAGCGTTGAGGGGGGTAATGAAAAACTGTTTTTT. Its protein is CSVEGGNEKLFF.

The chain combines TRBV6-2 or TRBV6-3 with TRBJ1-1; D is unresolved. This CDR3 contains 16 residues. The germline V gene has CDR1 MNHEY and CDR2 SVGEGT. Trimming removed 6 bases at V and 5 bases at J, with 22 bases between. The CDR3 loop is CASSRRPGIIGTEAFF. CDR3 bases: TGTGCCAGCAGCCGACGCCCCGGGATAATCGGAACTGAAGCTTTCTTT.

This clonotype was found many times. The chain uses TRBV20-1 and TRBJ1-2; 9 bases agree with TRBD1. CDR3 length: 13 residues. V gave up 6 bases and J gave up 1 base; unmatched junction bases: 3. Germline loops: CDR1 DFQATT, CDR2 SNEGSKA (reference sequence). The CDR3, as DNA: TGCAGTGCAGGACAGGGGAGTAACTATGGCTACACCTTC. This sequence encodes CSAGQGSNYGYTF.

This clonotype was found many times. The chain carries TRBV6-2 or TRBV6-3 and TRBJ2-7, with unresolved D. V was pared by 4 bases and J by 5 bases, with 6 bases between. There are 11 residues in the CDR3. In germline, CDR1 is MNHEY, CDR2 SVGEGT. The CDR3 sequence: CASSLVNEQYF. CDR3 DNA: TGTGCCAGCAGTTTGGTGAACGAGCAGTACTTC.

CDR3: CASSPREPGPTDTQYF. The CDR3 DNA reads TGTGCCAGCAGTCCTAGGGAGCCGGGGCCCACAGATACGCAGTATTTT. The chain recombines TRBV12-3 or TRBV12-4 with TRBJ2-3; D possibly uses TRBD1 or TRBD2 (5 bases each). This CDR3 is built from 16 residues. Trimming took off 5 bases at V and 2 bases at J, with 17 bases between the two ends.